This T cell receptor beta chain was sequenced during a study of human versus mouse CDR3 diversity and MHC coevolution. For the study at large: Reported immunoSEQ sensitivity was one in 200,000 T cells, with reduced amplification bias. Samples had between roughly 5.5 x 10^6 and 1.8 x 10^7 valid reads.

Only in-frame clones appear in the TCRdb table, and some are missing; sequencing was by immunoSEQ multiplex PCR. Found here are some 82,000 clones, just under 95% of them singletons; the top ten hold around 1.3%. The length of the CDR3 is 13 residues. The germline CDR1 and CDR2 sequences are MNHNS and SASEGT. V was cut by 1 base and J by 4 bases, with 7 bases left in between. This TCR was recovered from a person aged 30 to 69 in good health. The sample comprised naive CD4+ T cells from blood. Regarding subset: CD45RO-negative CD62L-positive naive CD4 T cells. V is TRBV6-1 and J is TRBJ1-1, with D possibly matching TRBD1 (5 bases). CDR3 amino acids: CASSEGGGTEAFF. CDR3 DNA: TGTGCCAGCAGTGAAGGGGGGGGCACTGAAGCTTTCTTT.